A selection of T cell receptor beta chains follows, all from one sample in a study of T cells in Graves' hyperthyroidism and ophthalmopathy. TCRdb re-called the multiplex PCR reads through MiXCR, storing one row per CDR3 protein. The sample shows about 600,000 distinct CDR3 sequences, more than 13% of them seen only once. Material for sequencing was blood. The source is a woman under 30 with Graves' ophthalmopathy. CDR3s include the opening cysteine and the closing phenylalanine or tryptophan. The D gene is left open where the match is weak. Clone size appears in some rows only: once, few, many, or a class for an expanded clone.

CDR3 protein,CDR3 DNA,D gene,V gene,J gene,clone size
CASSLEAGRGTEAFF,TGTGCCAGCAGCTTAGAGGCTGGCAGGGGCACTGAAGCTTTCTTT,.,TRBV11-3,TRBJ1-1,many
CSAAPSGTNPDTQYF,TGCAGTGCTGCACCGAGCGGGACCAATCCAGATACGCAGTATTTT,TRBD2,TRBV20-1,TRBJ2-3,many
CASTMPGPAGGYTF,TGTGCCAGTACCATGCCGGGGCCGGCGGGCGGCTACACCTTC,.,TRBV19,TRBJ1-2,many
CSVEDASGTDTQYF,TGCAGCGTTGAAGATGCTAGCGGCACAGATACGCAGTATTTT,.,TRBV29-1,TRBJ2-3,many
CASSTYRLSQGGGTDTQYF,TGTGCCAGCAGTACCTATCGCTTGAGTCAGGGGGGGGGCACAGATACGCAGTATTTT,.,TRBV28,TRBJ2-3,many
CASSLSIQGVQPYHTQYF,TGTGCCAGCAGTTTATCGATCCAGGGGGTCCAACCCTATCATACGCAGTATTTT,TRBD1,TRBV27,TRBJ2-3,many
CASSFHTPGTSGSYEQYF,TGTGCCAGCAGTTTCCACACGCCCGGGACTAGCGGGAGCTACGAGCAGTACTTC,TRBD2,TRBV12-3/TRBV12-4,TRBJ2-7,many
CASSQVSGESTDTQYF,TGCGCCAGCAGCCAAGTGTCAGGGGAGAGCACAGATACGCAGTATTTT,.,TRBV7-9,TRBJ2-3,.
CASSLGAGEQPQHF,TGTGCCAGCAGCTTGGGGGCAGGGGAACAGCCCCAGCATTTT,.,TRBV5-6,TRBJ1-5,few
CASSLSRGGETQYF,TGTGCCAGCAGCTTAAGCAGGGGCGGGGAGACCCAGTACTTC,.,TRBV7-2,TRBJ2-5,many
CASSERVGDQPQHF,TGTGCCAGCAGTGAAAGAGTGGGAGATCAGCCCCAGCATTTT,.,TRBV6-1,TRBJ1-5,few
CASSYRTGGPDTQYF,TGTGCCAGCAGTTACAGGACAGGGGGGCCAGATACGCAGTATTTT,TRBD1,TRBV6-5,TRBJ2-3,.
CAWSVRGVVPNYGYTF,TGTGCCTGGAGTGTACGGGGGGTCGTCCCGAACTATGGCTACACCTTC,.,TRBV30,TRBJ1-2,.
CASRGQLSGNTIYF,TGTGCCAGCAGAGGACAGTTATCTGGAAACACCATATATTTT,.,TRBV12-3/TRBV12-4,TRBJ1-3,many
CAWSTGQGATGGANVLTF,TGTGCCTGGAGTACCGGACAGGGGGCAACTGGTGGGGCCAACGTCCTGACTTTC,TRBD1,TRBV30,TRBJ2-6,few
CASRGRTHIGGSYNEQFF,TGTGCCAGCAGGGGTAGGACACACATAGGGGGCTCCTACAATGAGCAGTTCTTC,.,TRBV2,TRBJ2-1,many
CASDDRGFLGTGELFF,TGTGCCAGTGATGACAGGGGTTTTTTGGGCACCGGGGAGCTGTTTTTT,TRBD1,TRBV12-3/TRBV12-4,TRBJ2-2,many
CASRGARTSGRAGETQYF,TGTGCCTCTCGGGGGGCCCGGACTAGCGGGAGGGCAGGGGAGACCCAGTACTTC,TRBD2,TRBV11-2,TRBJ2-5,few
CASSSNKPTAGGVDEKLFF,TGTGCCAGCAGTTCGAACAAGCCCACAGCGGGAGGTGTTGATGAAAAACTGTTTTTT,.,TRBV6-5,TRBJ1-4,few
CASTTQGTGNQPQHF,TGTGCCAGCACCACACAGGGAACGGGCAATCAGCCCCAGCATTTT,.,TRBV2,TRBJ1-5,many
CASSLLPGSLAGPYNEQFF,TGTGCCAGCAGCTTACTGCCCGGATCGCTAGCGGGCCCCTACAATGAGCAGTTCTTC,TRBD2,TRBV11-2,TRBJ2-1,few
CASSNLIGGEQFF,TGTGCCAGCAGCAACCTCATAGGGGGTGAGCAGTTCTTC,.,TRBV6-1,TRBJ2-1,many
CASNVGLAGYNEQFF,TGTGCCAGCAACGTGGGGCTAGCGGGCTACAATGAGCAGTTCTTC,TRBD2,TRBV9,TRBJ2-1,.
CASSLSDRGSNEQFF,TGTGCCAGCAGCTTAAGTGACAGGGGTAGCAATGAGCAGTTCTTC,TRBD1,TRBV7-3,TRBJ2-1,many
CSVWDRGGAEQFF,TGCAGCGTTTGGGACAGGGGTGGTGCTGAGCAGTTCTTC,TRBD1,TRBV29-1,TRBJ2-1,few
CSARDLTNEKLFF,TGCAGTGCCCGGGACTTAACTAATGAAAAACTGTTTTTT,.,TRBV20-1,TRBJ1-4,few
CASSLIRTGRRTEAFF,TGTGCCAGCAGTTTAATACGGACAGGGAGGAGGACTGAAGCTTTCTTT,TRBD1,TRBV12-3/TRBV12-4,TRBJ1-1,many
CASSGRDRGRGGYTF,TGTGCCAGCAGTGGCCGGGACAGGGGGCGTGGTGGCTACACCTTC,TRBD1,TRBV6-1,TRBJ1-2,.
CASEHRGTDTQYF,TGTGCCAGCGAGCACCGGGGCACAGATACGCAGTATTTT,.,TRBV6-2/TRBV6-3,TRBJ2-3,many
CSARHSAGTGAVKTQYF,TGCAGTGCTAGGCATTCTGCCGGGACAGGGGCGGTAAAGACCCAGTACTTC,TRBD1,TRBV20-1,TRBJ2-5,many
CASSLWRRGGGQGFNEQFF,TGTGCCAGCAGCTTATGGCGAAGGGGTGGGGGACAGGGGTTCAATGAGCAGTTCTTC,TRBD1,TRBV7-9,TRBJ2-1,.
CASSYSIGQGALEQYF,TGTGCCAGCAGTTACTCGATAGGACAAGGAGCACTCGAGCAGTACTTC,.,TRBV6-6,TRBJ2-7,many
CASSVASTGEQYF,TGTGCCAGCAGCGTAGCCAGTACGGGCGAGCAGTACTTC,.,TRBV9,TRBJ2-7,many